Shown below are 7 T cell receptor beta chains from a single sample sequenced in a study of CD8+CD57+ T cells in acquired aplastic anemia. In patients chosen for sequencing, flow cytometry had shown CD8+CD57+ cell expansion. The use of genomic DNA as template underpinned the TCR beta VDJ and CDR3 profiling. TCRdb passed the reads through MiXCR, listing each CDR3 protein once. In the table there are under 500,000 distinct CDR3 sequences, around 33% of which are singletons. Sequenced: sorted CD4+, CD8+, or CD8+CD57+ T cells (not recorded which) from PBMCs. All receptors come from a human donor with aplastic anemia.

A word on this clonotype: A much larger clone sits a single nucleotide away, making a read error possible. The rearrangement joins TRBV10-1 to TRBJ2-6; D ambiguous. Germline V lookup: CDR1 WNHNN, CDR2 SYGVQD (reference sequence). The CDR3 spans 16 residues. CDR3 loop: CAGSESGSSGANVLTF. The CDR3 DNA reads TGCGCCGGCAGTGAGTCGGGCAGCTCTGGGGCCAACGTCCTGACTTTC.

This clonotype has only a few counts. The chain links TRBV7-2 to TRBJ1-1; 7 nucleotides match TRBD1. The CDR3 is made up of 15 amino acids. Trimming took 5 bases from V and 3 from J; bases not matched to a gene: 9. CDR1 is SGHTA and CDR2 is FQGNSA in the germline V gene. CDR3 protein: CASSPNRDSYTEAFF. The CDR3 DNA reads as TGTGCCAGCAGCCCGAACCGGGACAGCTACACTGAAGCTTTCTTT.

The gene calls are TRBV30 and TRBJ2-7, with D perhaps TRBD1 (7 bases). The CDR3 sequence is 15 residues long. The germline V gene has CDR1 GTSNPN and CDR2 SVGIG (reference sequence). V gave up 0 bases and J gave up 2 bases, with 14 bases separating them. The CDR3 nucleotides read TGTGCCTGGAGTGTGGAGGGGGCGGCTACCTACGAGCAGTACTTC. Its translation is CAWSVEGAATYEQYF.

The chain recombines TRBV20-1 with TRBJ2-3; 7 bases agree with TRBD2. Trimming removed 5 bases from V and 4 bases from J; junction bases left unmatched: 15. The CDR3 runs to 16 residues. CDR1 DFQATT and CDR2 SNEGSKA come from the germline V gene (reference sequence). The CDR3 loop reads CSALSLKRGLSDTQYF. Written as DNA, the CDR3 is TGCAGTGCTCTCTCACTGAAGCGGGGTCTGTCAGATACGCAGTATTTT.

The table lists this clonotype with a count of one. The V gene is TRBV24-1, the J gene TRBJ1-2; the match to TRBD1 covers 10 bases. Trimming cost V 5 bases and J 8 bases; bases outside gene matches: 13. Germline V gene data show CDR1 as KGHDR and CDR2 as SFDVKD. The CDR3 runs to 16 residues. CDR3 sequence reads: CATSALNRGQGSGYTF. The CDR3 DNA follows: TGTGCCACCAGTGCGTTGAACCGGGGACAGGGGAGCGGCTACACCTTC.

The gene calls are TRBV7-3 and TRBJ2-3; perhaps D is TRBD1 or TRBD2 (6 bases each). Germline assignment: CDR1 SGHTA and CDR2 FQGTGA. The CDR3 covers 14 residues. The V gene lost 0 bases and the J gene lost 8 bases, with 12 bases spanning the gap. This chain's CDR3 is CASSLTLKGGTQYF. CDR3 nucleotides: TGTGCCAGCAGCTTAACGTTGAAGGGGGGTACGCAGTATTTT.

The rearrangement links TRBV7-2 to TRBJ1-5, with D hard to call. Deletions cut 1 base from V and 3 bases from J, with 10 bases between. The CDR3 has 15 residues. Germline V gives CDR1 SGHTA, CDR2 FQGNSA. CDR3 coding DNA: TGTACCAGCAGCTTAGGACCAGCCATCAATCAGCCCCAGCATTTT. As protein: CTSSLGPAINQPQHF.